The 19 T cell receptor beta chains in this list originate from one sample, sequenced in a study of blood T cells in healthy people across ages. Alongside a J-beta primer mix, a sample-barcoded 5' primer served in a second PCR lasting about 7 to 11 cycles. TCRdb re-called the 5' RACE reads through MiXCR, storing one row per CDR3 protein. The table includes approximately 960,000 distinct CDR3 sequences, about 29% detected once. Separately, the same data were catalogued under a study of T cells of mothers and their children.

The sample comprised blood. Source of these receptors: a middle-aged woman in good health.

The sample holds one count of this clonotype. A read error is possible here, since a much larger clone lies one base away. The rearrangement links TRBV11-2 to TRBJ2-3, with TRBD1 matching over 9 bases. The CDR3 has 15 residues. The V gene end was trimmed by 1 base and the J gene end by 4 bases; junction bases not matched to a gene: 3. Per the germline V gene, CDR1 is SGHAT and CDR2 is FQNNGV. CDR3 DNA sequence: TGTGCCAGCAGCTTAGGGCGGACAGGGGCAGATACGCAGTATTTT. It is translated as CASSLGRTGADTQYF.

The rearrangement joins TRBV29-1 to TRBJ2-1; D is perhaps TRBD1 (5 bases). This CDR3 is built from 11 residues. Germline V CDR1 and CDR2: SQVTM, ANQGSEA. V was clipped by 5 bases and J by 9 bases, with 11 bases between them. The CDR3 region has the DNA TGCAGCGTTCCCAGGGTTGGTGAGCAGTTCTTC. Encoded protein: CSVPRVGEQFF.

A few counts support this clonotype. This chain connects TRBV20-1 to TRBJ2-7, with TRBD1 identical over 10 bases. The CDR3 is 16 residues long. Germline values: CDR1 DFQATT, CDR2 SNEGSKA (reference sequence). Losses at the gene ends were 2 bases for V and 3 bases for J; bases not matched to a gene: 10. The CDR3 DNA is TGCAGTGCTAGACTCCCGGGACAGGGGAAAAACTACGAGCAGTACTTC. It codes for CSARLPGQGKNYEQYF.

The table lists this clonotype with many counts. The chain couples TRBV7-9 to TRBJ2-7; no reliable D call. This CDR3 contains 16 residues. CDR1 and CDR2 (germline): SEHNR, FQNEAQ (reference sequence). Trimming removed 1 base at V and 3 bases at J, with 16 bases between. The CDR3 sequence: CASSLEGTLRNYEQYF. In nucleotides, the CDR3 is TGTGCCAGCAGCTTAGAGGGCACTCTAAGAAACTACGAGCAGTACTTC.

This clonotype was counted only a few times. The CDR3 is CASSVGTANEQFF. DNA of the CDR3: TGTGCCAGCAGCGTCGGGACAGCCAATGAGCAGTTCTTC. The chain employs TRBV7-6 and TRBJ2-1, with 7 bases fitting TRBD1. Trimming removed 5 bases from V and 6 bases from J; junction bases left unmatched: 4. The CDR3 runs to 13 residues. CDR1 is SGHVS and CDR2 is FNYEAQ in the germline V gene.

The CDR3 reads CSAIWVREGGYTF. The CDR3 coding sequence is TGCAGTGCTATTTGGGTCAGAGAGGGTGGCTACACCTTC. The V gene is TRBV20-1, the J gene TRBJ1-2; D remains ambiguous. This CDR3 contains 13 residues. Germline V gene lookup returns CDR1 DFQATT and CDR2 SNEGSKA (reference sequence). V lost 4 bases to trimming and J lost 7 bases, with 16 bases between them.

Details on this clonotype: A much larger clonotype is one base distant, so this may be a read error. The J gene is TRBJ2-5, the V gene TRBV6-5, with 9 bases fitting TRBD2. Per germline, CDR1 MNHEY and CDR2 SVGAGI. The junction had 6 bases not matched to a gene; V was cut back by 6 bases and J by 1 base. This CDR3 contains 15 residues. The CDR3 reads CASRSRAGGQETQYF. The CDR3, as DNA: TGTGCCAGCAGGTCACGAGCGGGGGGCCAAGAGACCCAGTACTTC.

This clonotype was counted many times. The genes are TRBV27 and TRBJ2-7; 8 nucleotides match TRBD1. CDR3 size: 15 residues. The J segment lost 4 bases and the V segment lost 5 bases, leaving 10 bases of the junction unmatched. Germline CDR1 MNHEY, CDR2 SMNVEV (reference sequence). The CDR3 coding sequence is TGTGCCAGCAGTCATCCGGGGACAGGTAAATACGAGCAGTACTTC. Translating gives CASSHPGTGKYEQYF.

This clonotype was observed many times. This sequence joins TRBV28 and TRBJ2-7; TRBD1 matches 8 bases. The CDR3 length is 14 residues. Germline lookup yields CDR1 MDHEN and CDR2 SYDVKM. After removal of 3 bases from V and 4 bases from J, the junction contained 5 bases not matched to a gene. The DNA of the CDR3 is TGTGCCAGCAGTTTGGACAGGGTGAGGTACGAGCAGTACTTC. Amino acid sequence: CASSLDRVRYEQYF.

This clonotype was observed a handful of times. The chain is built from TRBV5-1 and TRBJ2-5; tentatively, D is TRBD2 (5 bases). The CDR3 totals 14 residues. Germline-derived CDR1 and CDR2 are SGHRS and YFSETQ. Trimming left V 4 bases short and J 5 bases short, with 15 bases between. The CDR3 DNA reads as TGCGCCAGCAGCCCCGATGGACGGAGGGAGACCCAGTACTTC. It is translated as CASSPDGRRETQYF.

This clonotype was observed at least ten times. The junction and the germline gene differ at one end; a read error may be behind it. The chain links TRBV20-1 to TRBJ2-3, with D unclear. Per the germline V gene, CDR1 is DFQATT and CDR2 is SNEGSKA (reference sequence). The CDR3 is 10 amino acids. The CDR3 region has the DNA TGCAGAGCTAGCACAGATACGCAGTATTTT. Residues: CRASTDTQYF.

This clonotype was recorded a few times. Being one base from a much bigger clone, this may be a read error. V and J are TRBV7-2 and TRBJ2-4, with 8 bases that match TRBD2. Germline V gene sequence: CDR1 SGHTA, CDR2 FQGNSA. The CDR3 has 19 residues. The V segment lost 5 bases and the J segment 9 bases; nucleotides outside the gene matches: 24. CDR3 in DNA: TGTGCCAGCAGCCCCAGTATAGCGGGGTTACTATTTTCTGGAAGCATTCAGTACTTC. Translating it yields CASSPSIAGLLFSGSIQYF.

This clonotype occurred many times. The genes are TRBV7-2 and TRBJ2-1, with 7 bases aligning to TRBD2. The CDR3 is 16 residues long. CDR1 and CDR2 (germline): SGHTA, FQGNSA. V lost 5 bases, J lost 0 bases, and 7 bases stayed unmatched. The CDR3 spells CASSRDYLSSYNEQFF. The CDR3 nucleotides are TGTGCCAGCAGCCGGGACTACCTATCCTCCTACAATGAGCAGTTCTTC.

Ten or more counts support this clonotype. The chain recombines TRBV12-3 or TRBV12-4 with TRBJ1-4; D is ambiguous. V gave up 2 bases and J gave up 1 base, with 2 bases separating them. The CDR3 sequence is 13 residues long. CDR3 sequence reads: CASSLRTNEKLFF. DNA of the CDR3: TGTGCCAGCAGTTTAAGAACTAATGAAAAACTGTTTTTT.

A remark on this clonotype: An end of the junction does not agree with germline; a read error may underlie this. The genes are TRBV28 and TRBJ2-1; possibly TRBD2 for D (6 bases). The CDR3 totals 15 residues. The germline V gene has CDR1 MDHEN and CDR2 SYDVKM. The CDR3 loop is CASSTASASNNEQFF. The DNA of the CDR3 is TGTGCCAGCAGCACGGCTAGCGCCTCCAACAATGAGCAGTTCTTC.

This clonotype was seen many times. The CDR3 sequence is CASSFADTPSSYEQYF. The CDR3 region has the DNA TGTGCCAGCAGCTTTGCGGACACTCCCTCCTCCTACGAGCAGTACTTC. The V call is TRBV7-6, the J call TRBJ2-7, with D tentatively TRBD1 (5 bases). There are 16 residues in the CDR3. Germline CDR1 is SGHVS and CDR2 is FNYEAQ. V lost 3 bases, J lost 0 bases, and 15 bases lay in between.

This clonotype showed up just a few times. The V gene is TRBV5-5, the J gene TRBJ2-7, with D possibly being TRBD2 (5 bases). The germline V gene encodes CDR1 SGHKS and CDR2 YYEKEE (reference sequence). V was cut by 2 bases and J by 0 bases, with 12 bases left in between. The CDR3 length is 15 residues. CDR3 region: CASSFSLGSSYEQYF. DNA for the CDR3: TGTGCCAGCAGCTTTAGTTTAGGGAGCTCCTACGAGCAGTACTTC.

Turning to this clonotype: Relative to the germline gene, one junction end is altered; a read error may explain this. The rearrangement joins TRBV12-3 or TRBV12-4 to TRBJ2-5; D possibly uses TRBD1 or TRBD2 (7 bases each). The CDR3 consists of 9 residues. Written as DNA, the CDR3 is TGTGCCAGCAGCCAGGGGGGGGGCTTC. Translating it yields CASSQGGGF.

This clonotype occurred a few times. The germline gene is not matched at one end of the junction; a read error may be the cause. The chain recombines TRBV20-1 with TRBJ1-5; tentatively, D is TRBD1 (6 bases). The CDR3 runs to 16 residues. Germline CDR1 reads DFQATT; CDR2 reads SNEGSKA (reference sequence). The CDR3 loop reads CSAPTGEQGGTQSQHF. CDR3 DNA: TGCAGTGCCCCAACCGGAGAACAGGGTGGGACTCAGTCCCAGCATTTT.